This TCR beta chain came from a study of blood T cell repertoires in COVID-19. This clone has more than one count but fewer than ten. The length of the CDR3 is 15 residues. Germline V gene sequence: CDR1 KGHDR, CDR2 SFDVKD. The V gene end was trimmed by 3 bases and the J gene end by 3 bases; junction bases not matched to a gene: 4. Original processing notes: It was from reference gene primer amplification that nucleated cell counts were estimated. Clones were read by immunoSEQ multiplex PCR, and TCRdb kept only the in-frame ones, dropping some. V and J calls and clone size are copied from that table; D and trimming were computed from the DNA. There are under 250,000 clones in the sample; around 82% occur only once, and around 8.9% lies in the top ten.

Sequencing was performed on peripheral blood. This chain uses TRBV24-1 with TRBJ1-5; the match to TRBD1 covers 7 bases. The receptor's source is a man aged 35-49 years with active or convalescent COVID-19. CDR3 in DNA: TGTGCCACCAGTGATGTCACAGGGGCCAATCAGCCCCAGCATTTT. Translated, it gives CATSDVTGANQPQHF.